This T cell receptor (beta chain) emerged from a study of T cells in Graves' hyperthyroidism and ophthalmopathy. In this sample, this clonotype turned up many times. CDR1 is MNHNS, CDR2 SASEGT, per germline. The V gene lost 5 bases and the J gene lost 3 bases, with 13 bases spanning the gap. The CDR3 spans 15 residues. Template material for amplifying TCR beta CDR3 regions consisted of RNA transcripts. HTBI primers drove first-round RT-PCR of the TCR CDR3. TCRdb reprocessed the multiplex PCR reads via MiXCR and lists one record per CDR3 protein. This sample has fewer than 350,000 distinct CDR3 sequences; roughly 15% occur once, and the top ten carry roughly 7.9%.

V is TRBV6-1 and J is TRBJ1-4; D gene ambiguous. This clonotype was obtained from a woman aged 35 to 49 with Graves' hyperthyroidism. Sequenced sample: blood. The CDR3 loop reads CASSLYTRPNEKLFF. The CDR3 DNA follows: TGTGCCAGCAGTTTATATACCCGGCCTAATGAAAAACTGTTTTTT.